One T cell receptor (beta chain) is described in this entry. Its antigen is undetermined. TCRdb's table, derived via immunoSEQ multiplex PCR, lists solely in-frame clones and lacks some. The profile shows over 90,000 clones, 86% of them singletons. Samples of blood were obtained at baseline, on cycle 4 day 1, and on cycle 7 day 1. This sample stems from a study of OX40 agonist ivuxolimab in advanced cancers. Study-wide background: Each dose-escalation patient presented with hepatocellular carcinoma, melanoma, renal cell or head and neck cancer. Overall study results and limits: CD8+ T cells showed, on average, more clonal expansion than CD4+ cells.

Germline V gene data show CDR1 as KGHSH and CDR2 as LQKENI. V gave up 4 bases and J gave up 0 bases; unmatched junction bases: 5. The CDR3 length is 16 residues. The chain uses TRBV18 and TRBJ1-5; 8 nucleotides line up with TRBD1. The source of this sequence is an adult with an advanced solid tumor such as melanoma, head and neck, liver or kidney cancer. Sequenced here: CD4+ or CD8+ T cells sorted from blood, sampled in a trial of the OX40 agonist ivuxolimab. CDR3 sequence: CASSRQGTHSNQPQHF. CDR3 DNA: TGTGCCAGCTCACGACAGGGGACTCATAGCAATCAGCCCCAGCATTTT.